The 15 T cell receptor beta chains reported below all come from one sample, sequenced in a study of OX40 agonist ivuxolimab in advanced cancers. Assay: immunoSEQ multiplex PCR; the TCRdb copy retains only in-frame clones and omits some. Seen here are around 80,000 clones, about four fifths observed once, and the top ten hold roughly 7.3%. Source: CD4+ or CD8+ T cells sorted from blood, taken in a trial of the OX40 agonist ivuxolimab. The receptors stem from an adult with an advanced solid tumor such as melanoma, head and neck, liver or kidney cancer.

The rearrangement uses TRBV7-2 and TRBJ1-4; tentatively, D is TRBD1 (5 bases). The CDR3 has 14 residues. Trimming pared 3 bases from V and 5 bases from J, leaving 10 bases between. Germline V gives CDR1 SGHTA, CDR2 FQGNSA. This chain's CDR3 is CASSLGPRNEKLFF. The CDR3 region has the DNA TGTGCCAGCAGCTTGGGACCTAGAAATGAAAAACTGTTTTTT.

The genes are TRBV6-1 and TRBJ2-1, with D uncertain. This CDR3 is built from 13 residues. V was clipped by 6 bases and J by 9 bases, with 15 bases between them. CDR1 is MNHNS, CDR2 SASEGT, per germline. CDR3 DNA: TGTGCCAGCAGCCTTCAAGGCAGAGTTGAGCAGTTCTTC. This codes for CASSLQGRVEQFF.

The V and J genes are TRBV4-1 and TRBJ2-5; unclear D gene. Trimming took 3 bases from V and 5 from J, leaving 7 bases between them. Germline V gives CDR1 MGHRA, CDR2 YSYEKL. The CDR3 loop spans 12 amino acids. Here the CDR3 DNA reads TGCGCCAGCAGCCAGGGAAGCGAGACCCAGTACTTC. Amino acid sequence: CASSQGSETQYF.

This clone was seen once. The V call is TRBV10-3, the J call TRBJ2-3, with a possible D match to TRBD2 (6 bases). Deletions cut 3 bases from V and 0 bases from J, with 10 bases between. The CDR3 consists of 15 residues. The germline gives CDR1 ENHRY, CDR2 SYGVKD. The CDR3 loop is CAISEMGGSTDTQYF. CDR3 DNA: TGTGCCATCAGTGAAATGGGGGGAAGCACAGATACGCAGTATTTT.

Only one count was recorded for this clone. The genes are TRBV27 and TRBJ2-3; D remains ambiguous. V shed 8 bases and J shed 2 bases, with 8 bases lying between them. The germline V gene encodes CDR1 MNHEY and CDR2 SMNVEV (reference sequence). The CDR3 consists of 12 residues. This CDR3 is CASGLFTDTQYF. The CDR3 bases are TGTGCCAGCGGCCTTTTCACAGATACGCAGTATTTT.

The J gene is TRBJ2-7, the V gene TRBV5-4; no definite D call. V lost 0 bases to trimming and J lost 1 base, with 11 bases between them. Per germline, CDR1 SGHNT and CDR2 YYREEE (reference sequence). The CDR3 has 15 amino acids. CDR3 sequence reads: CASSLGVGGSYEQYF. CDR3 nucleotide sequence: TGTGCCAGCAGCTTGGGGGTGGGCGGATCCTACGAGCAGTACTTC.

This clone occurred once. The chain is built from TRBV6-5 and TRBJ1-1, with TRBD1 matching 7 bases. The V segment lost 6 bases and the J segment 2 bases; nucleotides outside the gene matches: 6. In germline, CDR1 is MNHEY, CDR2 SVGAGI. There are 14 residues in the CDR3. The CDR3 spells CASSKGDRNTEAFF. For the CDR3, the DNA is TGTGCCAGCAGCAAAGGGGACAGAAACACTGAAGCTTTCTTT.

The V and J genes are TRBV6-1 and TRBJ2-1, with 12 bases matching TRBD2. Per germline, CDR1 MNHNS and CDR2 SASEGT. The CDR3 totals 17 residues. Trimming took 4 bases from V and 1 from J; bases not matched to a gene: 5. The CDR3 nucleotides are TGTGCCAGCAGTGCGGCCCTAGCGGGAGGGTCCTACAATGAGCAGTTCTTC. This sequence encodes CASSAALAGGSYNEQFF.

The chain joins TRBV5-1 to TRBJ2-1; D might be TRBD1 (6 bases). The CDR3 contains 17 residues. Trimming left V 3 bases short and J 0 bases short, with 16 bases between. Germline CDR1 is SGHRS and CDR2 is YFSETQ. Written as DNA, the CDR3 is TGCGCCAGCAGCTCCCCTTCTGGACAGTACTCCTACAATGAGCAGTTCTTC. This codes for CASSSPSGQYSYNEQFF.

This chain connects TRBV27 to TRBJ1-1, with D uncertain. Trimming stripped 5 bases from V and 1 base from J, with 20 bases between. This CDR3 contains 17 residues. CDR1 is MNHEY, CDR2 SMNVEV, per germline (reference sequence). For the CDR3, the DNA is TGTGCCAGCAGTACGACATGGCGGGGTGTTAGGAACACTGAAGCTTTCTTT. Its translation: CASSTTWRGVRNTEAFF.

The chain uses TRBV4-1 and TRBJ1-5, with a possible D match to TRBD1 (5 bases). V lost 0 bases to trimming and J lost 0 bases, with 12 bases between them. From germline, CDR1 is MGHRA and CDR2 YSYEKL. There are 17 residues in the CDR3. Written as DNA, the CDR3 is TGCGCCAGCAGCCAAGATTCACAGGCTACTAGCAATCAGCCCCAGCATTTT. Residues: CASSQDSQATSNQPQHF.

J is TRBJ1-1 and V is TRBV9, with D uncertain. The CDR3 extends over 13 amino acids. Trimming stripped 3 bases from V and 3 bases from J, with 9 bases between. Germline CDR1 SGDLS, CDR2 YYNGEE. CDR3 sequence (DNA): TGTGCCAGCAGCGCTAGGGAGGACACTGAAGCTTTCTTT. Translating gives CASSAREDTEAFF.

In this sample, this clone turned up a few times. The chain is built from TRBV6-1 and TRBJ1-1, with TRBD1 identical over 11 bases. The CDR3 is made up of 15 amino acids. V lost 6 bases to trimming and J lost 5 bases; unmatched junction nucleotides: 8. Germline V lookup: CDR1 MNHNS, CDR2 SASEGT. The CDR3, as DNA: TGTGCCAGCAGATCCGGGACAGGGGGGAAAACTGAAGCTTTCTTT. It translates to CASRSGTGGKTEAFF.

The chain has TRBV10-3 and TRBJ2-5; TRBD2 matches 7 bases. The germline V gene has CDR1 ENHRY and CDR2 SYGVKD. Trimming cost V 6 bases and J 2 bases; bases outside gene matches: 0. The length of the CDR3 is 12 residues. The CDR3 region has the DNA TGTGCCATCAGGGGACTACAAGAGACCCAGTACTTC. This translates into CAIRGLQETQYF.

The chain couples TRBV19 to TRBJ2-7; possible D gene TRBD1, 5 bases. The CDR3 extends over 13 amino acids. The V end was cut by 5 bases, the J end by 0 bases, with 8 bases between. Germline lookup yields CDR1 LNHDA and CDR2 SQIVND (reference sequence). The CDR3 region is CASSEQVSYEQYF. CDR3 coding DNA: TGTGCCAGTAGTGAACAGGTCTCCTACGAGCAGTACTTC. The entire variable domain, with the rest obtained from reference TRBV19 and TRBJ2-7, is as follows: DGGITQSPKYLFRKEGQNVTLSCEQNLNHDAMYWYRQDPGQGLRLIYYSQIVNDFQKGDIAEGYSVSREKKESFPLTVTSAQKNPTAFYLCASSEQVSYEQYFGPGTRLTVT.